The 24 T cell receptor beta chains listed next were all sequenced from one sample in a study of cytomegalovirus exposure and HLA in healthy donors. 13 Jbeta primers and 60 Vbeta primers were used for the PCR. Here immunoSEQ multiplex PCR was the method, and the copy in TCRdb shows in-frame clones only, minus some. The repertoire has about 160,000 clones, around 69% of them found once; the top ten carry under 3.5%. The sequenced sample consisted of PBMCs. Receptors originate from a woman aged 30 to 39 in good health and CMV-seronegative.

The V gene is TRBV30, the J gene TRBJ1-5, with TRBD1 as a possible D gene (5 bases). The germline CDR1 and CDR2 sequences are GTSNPN and SVGIG (reference sequence). The CDR3 extends over 14 amino acids. The V gene lost 0 bases and the J gene lost 6 bases, with 12 bases spanning the gap. CDR3 nucleotides: TGTGCCTGGAGTGTATTCGGGGGTAGTCAGCCCCAGCATTTT. Translated, it gives CAWSVFGGSQPQHF.

The rearrangement uses TRBV7-2 and TRBJ1-2; TRBD1 is a possible D gene (5 bases). V lost 5 bases, J lost 7 bases, and 20 bases lay in between. Germline lookup yields CDR1 SGHTA and CDR2 FQGNSA. The CDR3 totals 15 residues. The CDR3 DNA sequence: TGTGCCAGCAGCCCCCGAGGACAATCGTATAGTGGCTACACCTTC. It is translated as CASSPRGQSYSGYTF.

The chain uses TRBV9 and TRBJ2-3, with 7 positions matching TRBD2. Germline trimming cut 4 bases from V and 1 base from J; bases unmatched to any gene: 6. CDR3 size: 15 residues. CDR1 is SGDLS and CDR2 is YYNGEE in the germline V gene. The CDR3 spells CASSSSGTRTDTQYF. CDR3 in DNA: TGTGCCAGCAGCTCCAGCGGGACTCGCACAGATACGCAGTATTTT.

V and J are TRBV11-2 and TRBJ2-3, with 7 bases matching TRBD2. Germline V gene lookup returns CDR1 SGHAT and CDR2 FQNNGV. Trimming cost V 1 base and J 2 bases; bases outside gene matches: 6. The CDR3 is 16 amino acids. Here the CDR3 DNA reads TGTGCCAGCAGCTTAGTTCCTAGCGGAGTCACAGATACGCAGTATTTT. Protein sequence: CASSLVPSGVTDTQYF.

CDR3 bases: TGCGCCAGCAGCTTTGAGGGTGGAATTGGCGAGCAGTACTTC. Amino acid sequence: CASSFEGGIGEQYF. The chain employs TRBV5-1 and TRBJ2-7, with D tentatively TRBD2 (5 bases). In germline, CDR1 is SGHRS, CDR2 YFSETQ. Trimming cost V 2 bases and J 6 bases, with 15 bases left between them. The length of the CDR3 is 14 residues. Full variable domain (outside the CDR3, taken from reference TRBV5-1 and TRBJ2-7): KAGVTQTPRYLIKTRGQQVTLSCSPISGHRSVSWYQQTPGQGLQFLFEYFSETQRNKGNFPGRFSGRQFSNSRSEMNVSTLELGDSALYLCASSFEGGIGEQYFGPGTRLTVT.

J is TRBJ2-3 and V is TRBV13; D is unresolved. V gave up 0 bases and J gave up 2 bases, with 9 bases separating them. There are 15 residues in the CDR3. Germline CDR1 and CDR2: PRHDT and FYEKMQ (reference sequence). For the CDR3, the DNA is TGTGCCAGCAGCTTAGGGGCACAGTTCACAGATACGCAGTATTTT. Translating gives CASSLGAQFTDTQYF.

The chain is built from TRBV4-1 and TRBJ2-4; D is possibly TRBD1 (6 bases). This CDR3 is built from 18 residues. The ends were cut back, 0 bases at V and 0 bases at J, with 15 bases in the middle. Germline CDR1 MGHRA, CDR2 YSYEKL. CDR3 sequence reads: CASSQETRQGQAKNIQYF. The CDR3 DNA reads as TGCGCCAGCAGCCAAGAGACAAGGCAGGGGCAAGCCAAAAACATTCAGTACTTC.

The chain combines TRBV10-3 with TRBJ2-7, with 9 nucleotides matching TRBD1. The junction had 9 bases not matched to a gene; V was cut back by 7 bases and J by 2 bases. This CDR3 has 15 residues. Germline CDR1 and CDR2: ENHRY and SYGVKD. This chain's CDR3 is CAITPEGTGTYEQYF. The CDR3 DNA sequence: TGTGCCATCACCCCCGAAGGGACAGGGACCTACGAGCAGTACTTC.

The chain combines TRBV7-8 with TRBJ2-5, with D tentatively TRBD2 (6 bases). This CDR3 has 14 residues. Trimming removed 6 bases from V and 4 bases from J, with 15 bases in between. CDR1 and CDR2 from the germline V gene are SGHVS and FQNEAQ. The CDR3 is CASSPGPEGETQYF. The CDR3 nucleotides read TGTGCCAGCAGTCCCGGGCCGGAGGGAGAGACCCAGTACTTC. The variable domain in full, with the rest retrieved from reference TRBV7-8 and TRBJ2-5, is GAGVSQSPRYKVAKRGQDVALRCDPISGHVSLFWYQQALGQGPEFLTYFQNEAQLDKSGLPSDRFFAERPEGSVSTLKIQRTQQEDSAVYLCASSPGPEGETQYFGPGTRLLVL.

This chain uses TRBV5-4 with TRBJ1-2; 7 bases agree with TRBD1. The CDR3 totals 14 residues. CDR1 is SGHNT, CDR2 YYREEE, per germline (reference sequence). V lost 4 bases to trimming and J lost 7 bases; unmatched junction nucleotides: 10. The DNA for the CDR3 is TGTGCCAGCAGCCCCGGGACAGTCGGTGGTGGCTACACCTTC. Amino acid sequence: CASSPGTVGGGYTF.

The genes are TRBV4-2 and TRBJ2-4; 8 bases match TRBD1. Germline values: CDR1 LGHNA, CDR2 YNFKEQ. This CDR3 comprises 13 residues. Trimming at V came to 6 bases and at J to 6 bases, leaving 4 bases not matched to a gene. The CDR3: CASSYGQGNIQYF. CDR3 nucleotides: TGTGCCAGCAGTTACGGACAGGGAAACATTCAGTACTTC.

The rearrangement joins TRBV14 to TRBJ2-1; 9 nucleotides line up with TRBD1. Losses at the gene ends were 2 bases for V and 6 bases for J; bases not matched to a gene: 8. The CDR3 runs to 16 residues. Germline CDR1 reads SGHDN; CDR2 reads FVKESK. The CDR3 nucleotides read TGTGCCAGCAGCCAACAATGGACAGGGGATCGCAATGAGCAGTTCTTC. Amino acids: CASSQQWTGDRNEQFF.

The chain carries TRBV7-3 and TRBJ1-1, with D uncertain. CDR1 is SGHTA, CDR2 FQGTGA, per germline. The CDR3 length is 13 residues. V lost 5 bases to trimming and J lost 1 base, with 8 bases between them. The CDR3 sequence: CASSGQANTEAFF. In DNA form, the CDR3 reads TGTGCCAGCAGCGGGCAGGCGAACACTGAAGCTTTCTTT.

J is TRBJ1-2 and V is TRBV28; D gene unclear. This CDR3 comprises 15 residues. Per the germline V gene, CDR1 is MDHEN and CDR2 is SYDVKM. Trimming pared 2 bases from V and 4 bases from J, leaving 14 bases between. The DNA for the CDR3 is TGTGCCAGCAGTTTAAATTCGCGGGCGGTCTATGGCTACACCTTC. It encodes CASSLNSRAVYGYTF.

The chain has TRBV4-2 and TRBJ1-1; the D is unclear. This CDR3 region has 11 residues. Germline loops: CDR1 LGHNA, CDR2 YNFKEQ. V was pared by 4 bases and J by 6 bases, with 6 bases between. The CDR3 nucleotides are TGTGCCAGCAGCCGAGGGCCTGAAGCTTTCTTT. Amino acid sequence: CASSRGPEAFF.

The chain links TRBV6-1 to TRBJ2-1, with 7 bases identical to TRBD1. CDR1 MNHNS and CDR2 SASEGT come from the germline V gene. The CDR3 extends over 14 amino acids. V shed 3 bases, J shed 3 bases, and the junction held 2 bases outside the gene matches. CDR3 amino acids: CASSERQGYNEQFF. The CDR3 DNA follows: TGTGCCAGCAGTGAGAGACAGGGCTACAATGAGCAGTTCTTC.

The chain carries TRBV4-3 and TRBJ2-1, with 7 bases lining up with TRBD2. Unmatched junction bases numbered 6, after V lost 1 base and J lost 3 bases. The CDR3 has 16 amino acids. Germline values: CDR1 LGHNA, CDR2 YSLEER. The CDR3 DNA reads TGCGCCAGCAGCCAAGCCGGCAGCGGGGACTACAATGAGCAGTTCTTC. This codes for CASSQAGSGDYNEQFF.

V gene TRBV9 combines with J gene TRBJ2-1; 10 nucleotides line up with TRBD2. Germline CDR1 is SGDLS and CDR2 is YYNGEE. This CDR3 is built from 20 residues. The junction had 17 bases not matched to a gene; V was cut back by 0 bases and J by 5 bases. DNA of the CDR3: TGTGCCAGCAGCGTAGATTGGGCTAGCGGGAGTGTTGGGGGGGACAATGAGCAGTTCTTC. Encoded protein: CASSVDWASGSVGGDNEQFF. Combining the CDR3 with reference TRBV9 and TRBJ2-1 gives the whole variable domain DSGVTQTPKHLITATGQRVTLRCSPRSGDLSVYWYQQSLDQGLQFLIQYYNGEERAKGNILERFSAQQFPDLHSELNLSSLELGDSALYFCASSVDWASGSVGGDNEQFFGPGTRLTVL.

The rearrangement joins TRBV5-6 to TRBJ2-5; TRBD1 is a possible D gene (6 bases). The CDR3 loop spans 14 amino acids. V lost 1 base and J lost 3, with 10 bases in between. The V gene's germline CDR1 is SGHDT and CDR2 YYEEEE. The chain's CDR3 is CASSLQGTEETQYF. The DNA for the CDR3 is TGTGCCAGCAGCTTGCAGGGGACGGAAGAGACCCAGTACTTC.

V gene TRBV25-1 combines with J gene TRBJ2-3; 8 nucleotides agree with TRBD2. Germline values: CDR1 MGHDK, CDR2 SYGVNS. V trimming: 2 bases; J trimming: 6 bases; junction bases outside the gene matches: 7. CDR3 length equals 15 residues. The CDR3 DNA sequence: TGTGCCAGCAGTGAAGTGGCGGGAGGATACGATACGCAGTATTTT. Protein: CASSEVAGGYDTQYF. The whole variable domain, remainder taken from reference TRBV25-1 and TRBJ2-3, is EADIYQTPRYLVIGTGKKITLECSQTMGHDKMYWYQQDPGMELHLIHYSYGVNSTEKGDLSSESTVSRIRTEHFPLTLESARPSHTSQYLCASSEVAGGYDTQYFGPGTRLTVL.

CDR3 DNA: TGTGCCAGCAGCTTTGGCGGGGGGTACGAGCAGTACTTC. It codes for CASSFGGGYEQYF. The V and J genes are TRBV11-2 and TRBJ2-7; TRBD2 matches at 8 bases. This CDR3 is 13 amino acids long. The V segment lost 3 bases and the J segment 4 bases; nucleotides outside the gene matches: 2. Germline V gene sequence: CDR1 SGHAT, CDR2 FQNNGV.

This clone was seen just once. This chain links TRBV5-4 with TRBJ2-3; perhaps TRBD1 as D (6 bases). V was trimmed by 3 bases and J by 1 base, leaving 15 bases between them. Germline loops: CDR1 SGHNT, CDR2 YYREEE (reference sequence). The CDR3 contains 16 residues. The CDR3 DNA sequence: TGTGCCAGCAGCTCCCCTACAGGGTATGGCACAGATACGCAGTATTTT. Translated, it gives CASSSPTGYGTDTQYF.

The chain recombines TRBV7-8 with TRBJ2-7; 9 nucleotides align to TRBD2. This CDR3 is built from 14 residues. Germline V CDR1 and CDR2: SGHVS, FQNEAQ. With 5 bases clipped from V and 2 bases from J, the junction kept 4 bases outside the gene matches. The CDR3 sequence: CASSEGLAPYEQYF. DNA of the CDR3: TGTGCCAGCAGCGAGGGACTAGCACCCTACGAGCAGTACTTC. Variable domain in full (rest from reference TRBV7-8 and TRBJ2-7): GAGVSQSPRYKVAKRGQDVALRCDPISGHVSLFWYQQALGQGPEFLTYFQNEAQLDKSGLPSDRFFAERPEGSVSTLKIQRTQQEDSAVYLCASSEGLAPYEQYFGPGTRLTVT.

The chain uses TRBV21-1 and TRBJ2-6; whether TRBD1, the table's D call, matches the DNA was not checked. TRBV21-1 is termed a pseudogene. This CDR3 is built from 20 residues. In DNA form, the CDR3 reads TGTGCCAGCAGCAAAGGGGGGCCAGGTGGGCGAACCTCTGGGGCCAACGTCCTGACTTTC. The encoded protein is CASSKGGPGGRTSGANVLTF.